The clone carrying this T cell receptor beta chain has at least ten counts. What was amplified from RNA transcripts were TCR beta CDR3 regions. The study used the HTBI primer set for a first-round RT-PCR of the TCR CDR3. TCRdb used MiXCR to reprocess the multiplex PCR reads, holding one entry per CDR3 protein. The sample has a few hundred thousand distinct CDR3 sequences, approximately 15% seen once. This CDR3 has 17 amino acids. Trimming cost V 2 bases and J 1 base, with 15 bases left between them. Germline loops: CDR1 MNHEY, CDR2 SMNVEV (reference sequence). The data belong to a study of T cells in Graves' hyperthyroidism and ophthalmopathy.

The sample consisted of blood. V is TRBV27 and J is TRBJ1-5; no reliable D call. This clonotype was sampled from a woman aged 40 to 50 with Graves' hyperthyroidism. CDR3 DNA sequence: TGTGCCAGCAGTTTACTCCCGGTTCAGACAAGCAATCAGCCCCAGCATTTT. Protein sequence: CASSLLPVQTSNQPQHF.